What follows are 31 T cell receptor beta chains derived from one specimen sequenced in a study of CD4 T cells in relation to SARS-CoV-2 and coronaviruses. These receptors are not linked to any known antigen. Here immunoSEQ multiplex PCR was the method, and the copy in TCRdb shows in-frame clones only, minus some. The sample yields 15,000 to 20,000 clones, more than 75% seen once. Unexposed donor CD4+ T cells date from 2011-2018, before the COVID-19 pandemic. The cells were cultured for around ten days before CD4+ T cells were isolated. The specimen sequenced was CD4+ T cells from PBMCs, cultured in vitro. These receptors were obtained from a human donor in good health.

The rearrangement joins TRBV19 to TRBJ2-2; 7 bases are a match to TRBD1. Germline V gene sequence: CDR1 LNHDA, CDR2 SQIVND (reference sequence). The CDR3 covers 14 residues. V lost 10 bases, J lost 4 bases, and 9 bases stayed unmatched. The CDR3 region is CATGPGTATGELFF. The CDR3, as DNA: TGTGCCACCGGCCCCGGGACAGCCACCGGGGAGCTGTTTTTT.

This clone was observed a single time. This chain connects TRBV6-2 or TRBV6-3 to TRBJ1-5; 9 bases line up with TRBD1. This CDR3 spans 15 amino acids. With 5 bases clipped from V and 5 bases from J, the junction kept 7 bases outside the gene matches. The germline CDR1 and CDR2 sequences are MNHEY and SVGEGT. The CDR3 reads CASSLTGTGHQPQHF. In DNA, the CDR3 is TGTGCCAGCAGTCTAACCGGGACAGGGCATCAGCCCCAGCATTTT.

J is TRBJ2-2 and V is TRBV18, with D uncertain. The V and J ends lost 2 bases and 5 bases respectively, with 12 bases between them. The CDR3 totals 15 residues. Germline V gene data show CDR1 as KGHSH and CDR2 as LQKENI. CDR3 coding DNA: TGTGCCAGCTCACCAGGGCGGTGGATTACCGGGGAGCTGTTTTTT. It yields the protein CASSPGRWITGELFF.

The V call is TRBV28, the J call TRBJ2-1, with D possibly matching TRBD2 (5 bases). The CDR3 has 16 amino acids. Trimming took 5 bases from V and 4 from J, leaving 18 bases between them. Germline assignment: CDR1 MDHEN and CDR2 SYDVKM. The DNA of the CDR3 is TGTGCCAGCAGTCACGGTAGGCGGGTCGGGTACAATGAGCAGTTCTTC. Protein: CASSHGRRVGYNEQFF.

CDR3 bases: TGTGCCAGCAGTGAAGTCTTGGGCTATGGCTACACCTTC. Translated: CASSEVLGYGYTF. The chain carries TRBV2 and TRBJ1-2; D is ambiguous. The germline CDR1 and CDR2 sequences are SNHLY and FYNNEI. Trimming removed 1 base at V and 4 bases at J, with 7 bases between. The CDR3 totals 13 residues.

The rearrangement links TRBV29-1 to TRBJ2-2, with 9 bases lining up with TRBD1. From germline, CDR1 is SQVTM and CDR2 ANQGSEA. The trim removed 4 bases at V and 6 bases at J, leaving 3 bases unmatched. The CDR3 sequence is 13 residues long. CDR3 DNA: TGCAGCGTTGCGGGACAGGGCGCCGGGGAGCTGTTTTTT. This translates into CSVAGQGAGELFF.

V gene TRBV5-4 combines with J gene TRBJ2-5; no firm D call. Germline V lookup: CDR1 SGHNT, CDR2 YYREEE (reference sequence). The CDR3 has 13 residues. V lost 0 bases, J lost 5 bases, and 8 bases lay in between. CDR3 bases: TGTGCCAGCAGCTTGGAGGCTGCCGAGACCCAGTACTTC. Residues: CASSLEAAETQYF.

This chain connects TRBV4-1 to TRBJ2-3; 8 nucleotides agree with TRBD2. The germline V gene encodes CDR1 MGHRA and CDR2 YSYEKL. The CDR3 spans 16 residues. V was pared by 0 bases and J by 8 bases, with 10 bases of the junction left unmatched. CDR3 sequence: CASSQEAAREDVTQYF. As DNA, the CDR3 is TGCGCCAGCAGCCAAGAGGCGGCGCGGGAGGACGTTACGCAGTATTTT.

This clone was seen once. The chain recombines TRBV12-3 or TRBV12-4 with TRBJ2-5; D is perhaps TRBD1 (6 bases). This CDR3 has 13 residues. V was clipped by 3 bases and J by 5 bases, with 10 bases between them. Here the CDR3 DNA reads TGTGCCAGCAGTTTTTCTAGGGGGGAGACCCAGTACTTC. Its translation: CASSFSRGETQYF.

The V gene is TRBV7-8, the J gene TRBJ1-6, with 8 bases that match TRBD1. After removal of 2 bases from V and 8 bases from J, the junction contained 8 bases not matched to a gene. This CDR3 contains 16 residues. The germline V gene encodes CDR1 SGHVS and CDR2 FQNEAQ. In DNA, the CDR3 is TGTGCCAGCAGCTTATACGGACAGGGCTCGGATTCACCCCTCCACTTT. Protein: CASSLYGQGSDSPLHF.

This chain uses TRBV27 with TRBJ2-1; D may be TRBD1 or TRBD2 (7 bases each). V shed 10 bases and J shed 2 bases, with 18 bases lying between them. Germline CDR1 is MNHEY and CDR2 is SMNVEV (reference sequence). The CDR3 consists of 15 residues. The CDR3 protein is CAIGGGDRTYNEQFF. The CDR3 DNA is TGTGCCATCGGAGGGGGGGACAGAACCTACAATGAGCAGTTCTTC.

This clone was counted a few times. The V call is TRBV6-6, the J call TRBJ2-2, with 9 bases matching TRBD2. Germline V gene lookup returns CDR1 MNHNY and CDR2 SVGAGI (reference sequence). The V segment lost 6 bases and the J segment 3 bases; nucleotides outside the gene matches: 5. The CDR3 runs to 15 residues. CDR3 DNA: TGTGCCAGCAGCGAACTAGCGGGCGACACCGGGGAGCTGTTTTTT. This gives the protein CASSELAGDTGELFF.

The gene calls are TRBV5-6 and TRBJ1-2; possibly TRBD1 for D (5 bases). This CDR3 region has 14 residues. Trimming left V 0 bases short and J 5 bases short, with 11 bases between. The germline V gene has CDR1 SGHDT and CDR2 YYEEEE. The CDR3 sequence is CASSLARVDYGYTF. For the CDR3, the DNA is TGTGCCAGCAGCTTGGCCAGGGTTGATTATGGCTACACCTTC.

The J gene is TRBJ1-1, the V gene TRBV11-2; perhaps TRBD1 as D (5 bases). Germline CDR1 reads SGHAT; CDR2 reads FQNNGV. The CDR3 is made up of 13 amino acids. Between the trimmed V and J ends, which lost 1 base and 8 bases, there was a span of 11 bases. The CDR3 region is CASSLVRAGEAFF. CDR3 sequence (DNA): TGTGCCAGCAGCTTAGTTAGGGCAGGGGAAGCTTTCTTT.

The V and J genes are TRBV18 and TRBJ1-1; D perhaps matches TRBD1 (6 bases). This CDR3 is built from 16 residues. V was cut by 4 bases and J by 1 base, with 16 bases left in between. Germline V lookup: CDR1 KGHSH, CDR2 LQKENI. This CDR3 reads CASSLRQASQNTEAFF. The CDR3 DNA reads TGTGCCAGCTCACTACGACAGGCCTCTCAGAACACTGAAGCTTTCTTT.

This clone was seen only a few times. The V and J genes are TRBV7-2 and TRBJ1-1; perhaps TRBD1 as D (5 bases). The V end was cut by 1 base, the J end by 3 bases, with 15 bases between. There are 16 residues in the CDR3. Germline loops: CDR1 SGHTA, CDR2 FQGNSA. The CDR3 protein is CASSLDRPDIHTEAFF. The CDR3 DNA is TGTGCCAGCAGCTTAGACAGGCCCGATATCCACACTGAAGCTTTCTTT.

The V gene is TRBV6-5, the J gene TRBJ2-5, with D tentatively TRBD2 (6 bases). The CDR3 runs to 14 residues. Looked up from germline, CDR1 is MNHEY and CDR2 is SVGAGI. V was trimmed by 5 bases and J by 4 bases, leaving 14 bases between them. CDR3 sequence (DNA): TGTGCCAGCAGTCCCGAGGTGGAGGGAGAGACCCAGTACTTC. This sequence encodes CASSPEVEGETQYF.

The CDR3 is CASSPLISGEAHTQYF. For the CDR3, the DNA is TGCGCCAGCAGCCCCTTGATTAGCGGGGAGGCTCATACGCAGTATTTT. The chain combines TRBV5-1 with TRBJ2-3; 8 bases align to TRBD2. Trimming removed 4 bases from V and 7 bases from J; junction bases left unmatched: 14. Germline CDR1 SGHRS, CDR2 YFSETQ. This CDR3 has 16 amino acids.

J is TRBJ2-3 and V is TRBV19; D tentatively fits TRBD1 or TRBD2 (7 bases each). The germline gives CDR1 LNHDA, CDR2 SQIVND (reference sequence). The CDR3 length is 15 residues. The ends were cut back, 5 bases at V and 5 bases at J, with 17 bases in the middle. This CDR3 is CASSSQGGGEDTQYF. The CDR3 DNA sequence: TGTGCCAGTAGTTCCCAGGGGGGAGGGGAAGATACGCAGTATTTT.

The chain combines TRBV7-2 with TRBJ2-1; D gene unclear. Per germline, CDR1 SGHTA and CDR2 FQGNSA. This CDR3 has 13 residues. The germline V and J ends were trimmed by 0 bases and 5 bases, with 5 bases remaining between them. The chain's CDR3 is CASSLAQNNEQFF. The CDR3 coding sequence is TGTGCCAGCAGCTTAGCTCAGAACAATGAGCAGTTCTTC.

The chain employs TRBV6-5 and TRBJ1-2; TRBD1 agrees at 10 bases. The CDR3 is 15 amino acids. Trimming at V came to 7 bases and at J to 4 bases, leaving 9 bases not matched to a gene. CDR1 and CDR2 (germline): MNHEY, SVGAGI. The chain's CDR3 is CASTDRGLGVYGYTF. CDR3 sequence (DNA): TGTGCCAGCACCGACAGGGGGCTGGGGGTCTATGGCTACACCTTC.

V and J are TRBV9 and TRBJ1-2; tentatively, D is TRBD1 (5 bases). Trimming stripped 0 bases from V and 4 bases from J, with 16 bases between. The germline CDR1 and CDR2 sequences are SGDLS and YYNGEE. There are 16 residues in the CDR3. The CDR3 DNA reads as TGTGCCAGCAGCGTAGGACTACAGGCAGAACTCTATGGCTACACCTTC. Translated, it gives CASSVGLQAELYGYTF.

This chain joins TRBV5-4 and TRBJ2-7, with 7 bases lining up with TRBD1. The CDR3 consists of 14 residues. The germline gives CDR1 SGHNT, CDR2 YYREEE (reference sequence). The junction had 2 bases not matched to a gene; V was cut back by 0 bases and J by 2 bases. This CDR3 is CASSLAGTAYEQYF. The CDR3 nucleotides read TGTGCCAGCAGCTTGGCCGGGACAGCCTACGAGCAGTACTTC.

V and J are TRBV3-1 (or the pseudogene TRBV3-2) and TRBJ2-7, with 8 bases that match TRBD2. V was clipped by 2 bases and J by 6 bases; unmatched bases: 12. The CDR3 has 16 residues. Germline V gene lookup returns CDR1 LGHDT and CDR2 YNNKEL (reference sequence). Written as DNA, the CDR3 is TGTGCCAGCAGCCAAATGGGGGTCCTCGGGGGGGGCGAGCAGTACTTC. This gives the protein CASSQMGVLGGGEQYF.

The rearrangement links TRBV3-1 (or the pseudogene TRBV3-2) to TRBJ2-6, with D hard to call. Trimming removed 2 bases from V and 0 bases from J, with 17 bases in between. In germline, CDR1 is LGHDT, CDR2 YNNKEL (reference sequence). The CDR3 has 19 residues. As DNA, the CDR3 is TGTGCCAGCAGCCAAAGGTTCGAGGCTTTGAGCTCTGGGGCCAACGTCCTGACTTTC. Translation: CASSQRFEALSSGANVLTF.

J is TRBJ2-1 and V is TRBV25-1, with 8 bases matching TRBD1. This CDR3 has 12 amino acids. The ends lost 3 bases at V and 12 bases at J; junction bases unmatched: 4. In germline, CDR1 is MGHDK, CDR2 SYGVNS. The CDR3, as DNA: TGTGCCAGCAGTGACGCAGGGGGCCTGCAGTTCTTC. Translating it yields CASSDAGGLQFF.

V gene TRBV5-4 combines with J gene TRBJ2-2; 7 bases agree with TRBD2. Germline CDR1 and CDR2: SGHNT and YYREEE (reference sequence). CDR3 length: 15 amino acids. The junction had 6 bases not matched to a gene; V was cut back by 6 bases and J by 1 base. The CDR3 DNA follows: TGTGCCAGCACCGCGACTAGCCGGAACACCGGGGAGCTGTTTTTT. Its translation: CASTATSRNTGELFF.

The rearrangement links TRBV12-3 or TRBV12-4 to TRBJ2-1, with D unresolved. This CDR3 has 11 residues. Trimming removed 6 bases from V and 8 bases from J, with 8 bases in between. The CDR3 DNA is TGTGCCAGCAGGGGTACGTATGAGCAGTTCTTC. This gives the protein CASRGTYEQFF.

V is TRBV28 and J is TRBJ1-1; 8 bases fit TRBD1. Germline CDR1 reads MDHEN; CDR2 reads SYDVKM. The CDR3 is 12 amino acids. The V gene end was trimmed by 6 bases and the J gene end by 13 bases; junction bases not matched to a gene: 10. The CDR3 DNA sequence: TGTGCCAGCAGGGGCAGGCCACAGGGGGGTTTCTTT. Amino acid sequence: CASRGRPQGGFF.

The chain recombines TRBV27 with TRBJ1-6, with TRBD1 as a possible D gene (5 bases). The CDR3 runs 14 residues. Germline assignment: CDR1 MNHEY and CDR2 SMNVEV (reference sequence). Trimming removed 6 bases at V and 9 bases at J, with 15 bases between. CDR3 protein: CASSDSSRRSPLHF. The CDR3 DNA reads TGTGCCAGCAGCGACAGTTCGAGGCGTTCACCCCTCCACTTT.

The chain is built from TRBV30 and TRBJ1-1; the D is unclear. CDR1 and CDR2 (germline): GTSNPN, SVGIG (reference sequence). The CDR3 contains 13 residues. The germline V and J ends were trimmed by 2 bases and 0 bases, with 7 bases remaining between them. CDR3 nucleotides: TGTGCCTGGAGTAACCTCTTGAACACTGAAGCTTTCTTT. Translated: CAWSNLLNTEAFF.